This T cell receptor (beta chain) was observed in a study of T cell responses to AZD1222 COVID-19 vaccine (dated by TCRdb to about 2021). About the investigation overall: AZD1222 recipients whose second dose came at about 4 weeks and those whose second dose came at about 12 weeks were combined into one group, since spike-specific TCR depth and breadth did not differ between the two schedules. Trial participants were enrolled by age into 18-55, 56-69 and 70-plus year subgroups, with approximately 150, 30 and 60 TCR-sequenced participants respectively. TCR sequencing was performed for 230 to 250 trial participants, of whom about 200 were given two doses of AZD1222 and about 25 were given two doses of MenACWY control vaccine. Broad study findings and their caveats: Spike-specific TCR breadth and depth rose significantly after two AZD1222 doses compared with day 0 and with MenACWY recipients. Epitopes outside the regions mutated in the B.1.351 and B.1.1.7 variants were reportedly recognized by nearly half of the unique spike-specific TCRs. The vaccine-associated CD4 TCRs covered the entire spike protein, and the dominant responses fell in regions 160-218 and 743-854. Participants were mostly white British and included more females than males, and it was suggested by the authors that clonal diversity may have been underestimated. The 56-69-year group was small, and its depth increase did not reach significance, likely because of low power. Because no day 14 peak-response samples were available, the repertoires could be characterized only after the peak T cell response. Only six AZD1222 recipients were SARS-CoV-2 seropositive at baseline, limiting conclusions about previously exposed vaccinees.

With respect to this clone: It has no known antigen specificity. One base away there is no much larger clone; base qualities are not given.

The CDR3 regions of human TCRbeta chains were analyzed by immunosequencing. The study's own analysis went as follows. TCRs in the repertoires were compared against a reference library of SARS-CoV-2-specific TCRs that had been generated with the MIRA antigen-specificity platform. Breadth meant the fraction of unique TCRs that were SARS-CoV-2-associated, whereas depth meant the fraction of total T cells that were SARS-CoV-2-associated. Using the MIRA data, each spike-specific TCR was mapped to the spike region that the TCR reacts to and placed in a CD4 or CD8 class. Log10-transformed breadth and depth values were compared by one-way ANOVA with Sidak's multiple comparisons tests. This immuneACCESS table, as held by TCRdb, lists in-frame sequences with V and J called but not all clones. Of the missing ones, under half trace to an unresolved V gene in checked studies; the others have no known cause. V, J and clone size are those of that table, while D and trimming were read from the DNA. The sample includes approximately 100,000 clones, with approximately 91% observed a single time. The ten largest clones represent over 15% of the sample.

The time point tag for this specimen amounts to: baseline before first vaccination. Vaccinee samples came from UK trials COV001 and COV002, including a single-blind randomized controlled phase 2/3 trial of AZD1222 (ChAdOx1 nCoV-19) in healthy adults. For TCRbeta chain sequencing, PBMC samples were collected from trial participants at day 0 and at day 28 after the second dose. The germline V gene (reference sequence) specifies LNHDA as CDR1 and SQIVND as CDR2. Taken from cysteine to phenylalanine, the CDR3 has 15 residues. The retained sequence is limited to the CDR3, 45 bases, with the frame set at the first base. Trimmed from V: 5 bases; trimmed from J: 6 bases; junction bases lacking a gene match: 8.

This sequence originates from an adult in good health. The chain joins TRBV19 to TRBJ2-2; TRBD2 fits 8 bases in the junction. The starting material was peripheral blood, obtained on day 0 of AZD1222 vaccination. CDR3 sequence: CASSSSGRGAGELFF. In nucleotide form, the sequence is TGTGCCAGTAGTTCAAGCGGGAGAGGAGCCGGGGAGCTGTTTTTT. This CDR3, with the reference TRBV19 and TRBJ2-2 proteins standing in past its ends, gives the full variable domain DGGITQSPKYLFRKEGQNVTLSCEQNLNHDAMYWYRQDPGQGLRLIYYSQIVNDFQKGDIAEGYSVSREKKESFPLTVTSAQKNPTAFYLCASSSSGRGAGELFFGEGSRLTVL.